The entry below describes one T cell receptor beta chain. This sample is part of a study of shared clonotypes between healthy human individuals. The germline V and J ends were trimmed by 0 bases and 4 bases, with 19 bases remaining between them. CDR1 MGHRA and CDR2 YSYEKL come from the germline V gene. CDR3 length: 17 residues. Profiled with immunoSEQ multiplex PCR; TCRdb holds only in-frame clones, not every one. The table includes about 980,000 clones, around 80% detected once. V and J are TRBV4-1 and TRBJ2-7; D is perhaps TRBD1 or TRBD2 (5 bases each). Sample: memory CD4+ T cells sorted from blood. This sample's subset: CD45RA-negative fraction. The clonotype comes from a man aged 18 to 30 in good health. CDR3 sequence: CASSQDRLEVWGYEQYF. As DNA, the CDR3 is TGCGCCAGCAGCCAAGACAGGCTAGAAGTTTGGGGGTACGAGCAGTACTTC.